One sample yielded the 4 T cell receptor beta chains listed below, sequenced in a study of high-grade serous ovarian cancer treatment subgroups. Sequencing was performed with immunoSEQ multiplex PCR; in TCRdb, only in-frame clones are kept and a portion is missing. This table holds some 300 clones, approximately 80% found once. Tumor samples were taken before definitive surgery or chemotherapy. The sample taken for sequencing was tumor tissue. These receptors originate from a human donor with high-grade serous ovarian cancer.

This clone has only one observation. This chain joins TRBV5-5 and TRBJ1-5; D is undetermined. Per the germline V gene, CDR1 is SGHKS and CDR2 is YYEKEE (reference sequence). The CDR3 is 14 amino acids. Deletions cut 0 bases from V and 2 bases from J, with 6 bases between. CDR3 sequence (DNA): TGTGCCAGCAGCTTGGAATGGGGCAATCAGCCCCAGCATTTT. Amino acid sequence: CASSLEWGNQPQHF.

CDR3 bases: TGCAGCGTTGCCACAGGGCGGAACACTGAAGCTTTCTTT. This translates into CSVATGRNTEAFF. The chain is built from TRBV29-1 and TRBJ1-1, with D perhaps matching TRBD1 (6 bases). The length of the CDR3 is 13 residues. Germline CDR1 is SQVTM and CDR2 is ANQGSEA. V was trimmed by 4 bases and J by 1 base, leaving 10 bases between them.

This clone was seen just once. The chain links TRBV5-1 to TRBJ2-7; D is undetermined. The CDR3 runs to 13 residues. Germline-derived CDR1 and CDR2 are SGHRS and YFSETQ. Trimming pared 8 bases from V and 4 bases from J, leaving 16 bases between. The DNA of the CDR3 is TGCGCCAGTTCGTGGTTGGAACAGTACGAGCAGTACTTC. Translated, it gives CASSWLEQYEQYF.

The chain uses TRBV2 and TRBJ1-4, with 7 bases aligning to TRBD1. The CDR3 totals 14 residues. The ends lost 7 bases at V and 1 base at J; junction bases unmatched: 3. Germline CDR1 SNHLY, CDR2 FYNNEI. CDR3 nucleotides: TGTGCCAGCAAGGGGGCGGAAACTAATGAAAAACTGTTTTTT. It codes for CASKGAETNEKLFF.